This TCR beta chain was captured in a study of blood T cell repertoires in COVID-19. Study details: Nucleic acid was either cDNA or gDNA, and it came from T cells, B-cell-depleted T cells, or PBMCs.

Patients at the Seattle site were enrolled during active infection and followed longitudinally. The repertoire was sequenced with immunoSEQ multiplex PCR; TCRdb's copy has only in-frame clones and lacks some. The sample gives 240,000 or so clones, approximately 80% of which show up once; around 7% is in the top ten. The TCR originated in a woman older than 75 with COVID-19, enrolled during active disease. The sequenced sample was peripheral blood.

The CDR3 region has the DNA TGTGCCAGTAGTACCCCCGCCGGGTCGCCCAAAACGGGCTATGGCTACACCTTC. Translated, it gives CASSTPAGSPKTGYGYTF. The chain recombines TRBV19 with TRBJ1-2; D unclear. Trimming removed 4 bases from V and 4 bases from J, with 25 bases in between. The CDR3 has 18 residues. The germline V gene encodes CDR1 LNHDA and CDR2 SQIVND (reference sequence).